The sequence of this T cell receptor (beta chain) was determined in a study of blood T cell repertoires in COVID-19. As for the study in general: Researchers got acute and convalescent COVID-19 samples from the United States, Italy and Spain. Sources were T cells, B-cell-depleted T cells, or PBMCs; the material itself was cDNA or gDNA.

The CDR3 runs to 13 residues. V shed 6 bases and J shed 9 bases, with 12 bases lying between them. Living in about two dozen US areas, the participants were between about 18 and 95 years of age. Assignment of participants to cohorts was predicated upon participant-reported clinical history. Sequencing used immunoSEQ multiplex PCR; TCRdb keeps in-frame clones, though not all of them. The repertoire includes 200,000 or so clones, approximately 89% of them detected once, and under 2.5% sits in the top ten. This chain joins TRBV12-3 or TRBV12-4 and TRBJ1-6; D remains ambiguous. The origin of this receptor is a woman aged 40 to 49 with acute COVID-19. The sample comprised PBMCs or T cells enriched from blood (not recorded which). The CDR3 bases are TGTGCCAGCAGATTCAATTCGGGTTCACCCCTCCACTTT. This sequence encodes CASRFNSGSPLHF.